The 19 T cell receptor beta chains in this list originate from one sample, sequenced in a study of T cells in tuberculosis. Sequencing used immunoSEQ multiplex PCR; TCRdb keeps in-frame clones, though not all of them. The data contain 25,000 to 35,000 clones, approximately 90% of them seen just once; the ten biggest clones take up roughly 6.6%. Time point reported: new active TB diagnosis, blood taken before or within 7 days of starting treatment. Specimen: PBMCs, collected at tuberculosis diagnosis. The receptors originated from an adult with tuberculosis.

V and J are TRBV7-3 and TRBJ1-2; 8 bases are shared with TRBD1. CDR3 size: 15 residues. J was trimmed by 6 bases and V by 0 bases; bases with no gene match: 6. CDR1 is SGHTA and CDR2 is FQGTGA in the germline V gene. The CDR3 spells CASSLTGRGRNGYTF. The CDR3 DNA reads as TGTGCCAGCAGCTTAACGGGCAGGGGGCGAAATGGCTACACCTTC.

The rearrangement links TRBV11-1 to TRBJ2-1; 12 bases fit TRBD2. Germline values: CDR1 SGHAT, CDR2 FQDESV (reference sequence). The CDR3 has 17 residues. V dropped 5 bases and J dropped 3; count of bases not matched to a gene: 8. CDR3 sequence: CASSPHRTSGDYNEQFF. The CDR3, as DNA: TGTGCCAGCAGCCCACACCGGACTAGCGGGGACTACAATGAGCAGTTCTTC.

In regard to this clone: An end of the junction differs from the germline gene, which may be a read error. CDR3 in amino acids: CASRGQGNPLHF. The CDR3 nucleotides read TGTGCCAGCAGAGGACAGGGTAACCCGCTGCACTTC. The chain carries TRBV6-6 and TRBJ2-7; 8 bases line up with TRBD1. The CDR3 consists of 12 residues. Looked up from germline, CDR1 is MNHNY and CDR2 is SVGAGI (reference sequence).

The genes are TRBV30 and TRBJ1-3, with 9 bases aligning to TRBD1. The J segment lost 4 bases and the V segment lost 3 bases, leaving 10 bases of the junction unmatched. CDR1 is GTSNPN and CDR2 is SVGIG in the germline V gene (reference sequence). The CDR3 has 16 residues. CDR3 nucleotide sequence: TGTGCCTGGAGCGTTTTACAGGGGGCGTTAGGAAACACCATATATTTT. Encoded protein: CAWSVLQGALGNTIYF.

The chain couples TRBV7-6 to TRBJ1-3; a weak D match, TRBD1 (5 bases). The length of the CDR3 is 17 residues. V was clipped by 4 bases and J by 3 bases, with 19 bases between them. CDR1 and CDR2 (germline): SGHVS, FNYEAQ. The CDR3 is CASSSLMGGGNGNTIYF. In DNA form, the CDR3 reads TGTGCCAGCAGCTCGCTTATGGGGGGGGGTAATGGAAACACCATATATTTT. The whole variable domain, filled in from reference TRBV7-6 and TRBJ1-3, reads GAGVSQSPRYKVTKRGQDVALRCDPISGHVSLYWYRQALGQGPEFLTYFNYEAQQDKSGLPNDRFSAERPEGSISTLTIQRTEQRDSAMYRCASSSLMGGGNGNTIYFGEGSWLTVV.

In DNA, the CDR3 is TGTGCCAGCAGCGTAGGACTAGCGGGGGGGATGACAGATACGCAGTATTTT. It translates to CASSVGLAGGMTDTQYF. This chain links TRBV7-3 with TRBJ2-3; 15 positions match TRBD2. The germline V gene has CDR1 SGHTA and CDR2 FQGTGA. The CDR3 length is 17 residues. After removal of 5 bases from V and 3 bases from J, the junction contained 6 bases not matched to a gene.

Only one count was recorded for this clone. V usage is TRBV21-1 and J usage is TRBJ2-4; TRBD1, as called in the table, went unchecked against the DNA. TRBV21-1 corresponds to a pseudogene. The CDR3 runs 17 residues. The CDR3 here is CASSNPQAILAKNIQYF. CDR3 coding DNA: TGTGCCAGCAGCAACCCCCAGGCCATCCTAGCCAAAAACATTCAGTACTTC.

The chain couples TRBV9 to TRBJ2-2; TRBD1 is a possible D gene (6 bases). The CDR3 has 15 residues. The V end lost 0 bases, the J end lost 6 bases, and 12 bases lay between the germline ends. Germline V CDR1 and CDR2: SGDLS, YYNGEE. In DNA form, the CDR3 reads TGTGCCAGCAGCGTAGGGGGACATGCCGCCGGGGAGCTGTTTTTT. Amino acids: CASSVGGHAAGELFF.

This sequence joins TRBV5-1 and TRBJ1-1; TRBD1 might be the D (6 bases). The CDR3 runs 16 residues. The V end was cut by 2 bases, the J end by 5 bases, with 19 bases between. In germline, CDR1 is SGHRS, CDR2 YFSETQ. CDR3 residues: CASSLSEGGRGTEAFF. The CDR3 bases are TGCGCCAGCAGCTTATCCGAAGGGGGAAGGGGGACTGAAGCTTTCTTT.

The J gene is TRBJ2-7, the V gene TRBV11-2; D is undetermined. This CDR3 is 13 amino acids long. V was clipped by 7 bases and J by 5 bases, with 15 bases between them. The germline gives CDR1 SGHAT, CDR2 FQNNGV. CDR3 sequence (DNA): TGTGCCAGCACCCGGTCACGAGGTGACGAGCAGTACTTC. Its translation is CASTRSRGDEQYF.

The DNA of the CDR3 is TGTGCCAGCAGCCACTCCGGGACAGGGGCTCGCAATGAGCAGTTCTTC. Protein: CASSHSGTGARNEQFF. V gene TRBV11-2 combines with J gene TRBJ2-1; 10 positions agree with TRBD1. The ends lost 5 bases at V and 6 bases at J; junction bases unmatched: 10. Germline V CDR1 and CDR2: SGHAT, FQNNGV. The CDR3 contains 16 residues.

This chain connects TRBV28 to TRBJ2-7; TRBD1 is a possible D gene (7 bases). This CDR3 is 14 amino acids long. Germline V gene sequence: CDR1 MDHEN, CDR2 SYDVKM. Trimming took 4 bases from V and 5 from J, leaving 15 bases between them. The CDR3: CASSSRQGGNEQYF. The CDR3 region has the DNA TGTGCCAGCAGTTCAAGACAGGGAGGTAACGAGCAGTACTTC.

This chain links TRBV2 with TRBJ2-7, with D perhaps TRBD2 (6 bases). V dropped 6 bases and J dropped 2 bases, with 14 bases sitting between them. Germline V gives CDR1 SNHLY, CDR2 FYNNEI. The CDR3 contains 14 residues. The CDR3 protein is CASRGTGAPYEQYF. The CDR3 DNA is TGTGCCAGCAGAGGTACGGGAGCGCCCTACGAGCAGTACTTC.

This clone was counted only a few times. The rearrangement joins TRBV7-3 to TRBJ1-1, with 7 bases that match TRBD1. Germline assignment: CDR1 SGHTA and CDR2 FQGTGA. The V segment lost 5 bases and the J segment 1 base; nucleotides outside the gene matches: 7. The CDR3 contains 15 residues. CDR3 sequence (DNA): TGTGCCAGCAGCCTAGGGGGCGCTGGGAACACTGAAGCTTTCTTT. It is translated as CASSLGGAGNTEAFF.

This rearrangement joins TRBV2 to TRBJ2-3; 11 positions agree with TRBD2. The junction had 2 bases not matched to a gene; V was cut back by 0 bases and J by 3 bases. Germline V gene data show CDR1 as SNHLY and CDR2 as FYNNEI. The length of the CDR3 is 16 residues. Here the CDR3 reads CASSEALAGGTDTQYF. The CDR3 DNA sequence: TGTGCCAGCAGTGAAGCGTTAGCGGGGGGGACAGATACGCAGTATTTT.

The J gene is TRBJ2-7, the V gene TRBV5-6, with unresolved D. This CDR3 has 15 residues. The V and J ends lost 0 bases and 3 bases respectively, with 13 bases between them. Germline CDR1 reads SGHDT; CDR2 reads YYEEEE. The CDR3 region is CASSLVGQAYYEQYF. The CDR3 DNA follows: TGTGCCAGCAGCTTGGTTGGGCAGGCCTACTACGAGCAGTACTTC.

This clone was seen a single time. CDR3 nucleotide sequence: TGTGCCAGCAGCGCGACACCGGGACAGGCTTATGGCTACACCTTC. This sequence encodes CASSATPGQAYGYTF. The chain recombines TRBV5-6 with TRBJ1-2; 8 nucleotides match TRBD1. Per the germline V gene, CDR1 is SGHDT and CDR2 is YYEEEE. The CDR3 has 15 residues. V dropped 4 bases and J dropped 5; count of bases not matched to a gene: 10.

The chain's CDR3 is CASSGTAKHQPQHF. In DNA form, the CDR3 reads TGTGCCAGCAGCGGGACAGCCAAACATCAGCCCCAGCATTTT. The V gene is TRBV2, the J gene TRBJ1-5; TRBD1 aligns across 7 bases. The CDR3 spans 14 residues. Germline V gene sequence: CDR1 SNHLY, CDR2 FYNNEI. V was clipped by 6 bases and J by 5 bases; unmatched bases: 7.

The table lists this clone with a count of one. This chain joins TRBV21-1 and TRBJ1-2; the DNA was not compared with TRBD1, the D call given in the table. TRBV21-1 is flagged as a pseudogene. The CDR3 sequence is 18 residues long. Written as DNA, the CDR3 is TGTGCCAGCGGGCGAGGTTATTGGGCAGGGCCAGCTAACTATGGCTACACCTTC. It encodes CASGRGYWAGPANYGYTF.